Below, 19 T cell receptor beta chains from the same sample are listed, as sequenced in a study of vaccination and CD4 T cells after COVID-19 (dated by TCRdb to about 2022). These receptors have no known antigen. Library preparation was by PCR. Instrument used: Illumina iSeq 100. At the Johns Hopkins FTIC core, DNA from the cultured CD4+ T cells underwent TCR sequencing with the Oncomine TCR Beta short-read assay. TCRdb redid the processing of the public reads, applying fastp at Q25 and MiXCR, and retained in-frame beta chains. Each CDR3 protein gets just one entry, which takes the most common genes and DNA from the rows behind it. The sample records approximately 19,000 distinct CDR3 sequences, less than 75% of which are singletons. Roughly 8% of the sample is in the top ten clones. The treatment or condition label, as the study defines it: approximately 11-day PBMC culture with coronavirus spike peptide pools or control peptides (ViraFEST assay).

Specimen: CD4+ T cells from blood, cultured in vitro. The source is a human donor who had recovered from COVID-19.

In DNA form, the CDR3 reads TGTGCCACCAGTGACCCCGGGACAGGGAACACCGGGGAGCTGTTTTTT. This sequence encodes CATSDPGTGNTGELFF. The chain links TRBV24-1 to TRBJ2-2; 8 positions match TRBD1. Germline V gene lookup returns CDR1 KGHDR and CDR2 SFDVKD. The CDR3 covers 16 residues. V shed 4 bases, J shed 1 base, and the junction held 4 bases outside the gene matches.

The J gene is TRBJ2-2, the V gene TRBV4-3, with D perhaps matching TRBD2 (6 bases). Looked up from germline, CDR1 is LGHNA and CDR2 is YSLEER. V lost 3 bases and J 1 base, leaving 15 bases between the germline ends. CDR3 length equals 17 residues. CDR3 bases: TGCGCCAGCAGCCAGGACCCTAGCGTACTGAACACCGGGGAGCTGTTTTTT. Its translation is CASSQDPSVLNTGELFF.

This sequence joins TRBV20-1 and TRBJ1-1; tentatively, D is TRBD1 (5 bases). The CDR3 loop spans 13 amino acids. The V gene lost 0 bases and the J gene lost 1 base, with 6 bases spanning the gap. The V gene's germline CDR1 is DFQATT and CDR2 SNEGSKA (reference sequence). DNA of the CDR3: TGCAGTGCTAGAGATCAGGGGAACACTGAAGCTTTCTTT. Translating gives CSARDQGNTEAFF.

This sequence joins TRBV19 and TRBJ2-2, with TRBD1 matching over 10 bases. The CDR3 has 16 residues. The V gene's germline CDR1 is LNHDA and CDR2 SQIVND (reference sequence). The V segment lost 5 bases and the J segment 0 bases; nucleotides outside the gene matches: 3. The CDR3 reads CASSRGQGANTGELFF. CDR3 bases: TGTGCCAGTAGTCGCGGACAGGGGGCGAACACCGGGGAGCTGTTTTTT.

CDR3 region: CASSSLSGQETQYF. DNA of the CDR3: TGCGCCAGCAGCAGCCTGTCGGGGCAGGAGACCCAGTACTTC. The V and J genes are TRBV5-1 and TRBJ2-5; D possibly uses TRBD1 or TRBD2 (5 bases each). The CDR3 runs to 14 residues. V was trimmed by 4 bases and J by 5 bases, leaving 15 bases between them. From germline, CDR1 is SGHRS and CDR2 YFSETQ.

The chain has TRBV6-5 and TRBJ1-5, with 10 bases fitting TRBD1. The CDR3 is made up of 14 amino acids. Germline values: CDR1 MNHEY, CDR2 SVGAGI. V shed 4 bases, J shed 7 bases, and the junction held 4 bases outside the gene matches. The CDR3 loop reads CASSFGQGEQPQHF. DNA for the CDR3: TGTGCCAGCAGTTTCGGACAGGGGGAGCAGCCCCAGCATTTT.

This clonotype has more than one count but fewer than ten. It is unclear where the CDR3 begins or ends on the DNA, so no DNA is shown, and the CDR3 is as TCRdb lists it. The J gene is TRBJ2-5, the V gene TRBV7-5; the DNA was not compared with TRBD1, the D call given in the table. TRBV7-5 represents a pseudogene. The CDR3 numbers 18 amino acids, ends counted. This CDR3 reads CISVPEAPDRDCDKTQYF.

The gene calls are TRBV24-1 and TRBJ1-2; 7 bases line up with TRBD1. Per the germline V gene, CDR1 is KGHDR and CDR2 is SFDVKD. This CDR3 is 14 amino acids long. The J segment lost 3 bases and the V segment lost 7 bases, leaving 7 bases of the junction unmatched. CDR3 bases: TGTGCCACCAGGGCAACAGGGGAGGACTATGGCTACACCTTC. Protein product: CATRATGEDYGYTF.

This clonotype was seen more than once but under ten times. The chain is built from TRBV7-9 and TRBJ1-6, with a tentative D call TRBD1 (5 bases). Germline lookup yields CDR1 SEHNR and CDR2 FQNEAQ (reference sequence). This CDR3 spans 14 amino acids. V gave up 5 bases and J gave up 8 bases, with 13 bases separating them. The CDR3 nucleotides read TGTGCCAGCAGCCCAGACAGCACCCATTCACCCCTCCACTTT. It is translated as CASSPDSTHSPLHF.

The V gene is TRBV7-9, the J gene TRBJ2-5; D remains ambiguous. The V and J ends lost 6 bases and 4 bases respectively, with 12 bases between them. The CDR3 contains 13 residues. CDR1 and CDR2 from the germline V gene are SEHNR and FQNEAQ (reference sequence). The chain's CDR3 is CASRSTSGETQYF. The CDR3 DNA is TGTGCCAGCAGGTCGACCTCGGGAGAGACCCAGTACTTC.

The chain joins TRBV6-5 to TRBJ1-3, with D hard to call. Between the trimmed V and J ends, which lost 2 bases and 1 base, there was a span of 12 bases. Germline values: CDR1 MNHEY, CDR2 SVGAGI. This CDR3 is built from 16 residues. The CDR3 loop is CASSYAGIGSGNTIYF. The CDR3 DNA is TGTGCCAGCAGTTACGCGGGTATAGGGTCTGGAAACACCATATATTTT.

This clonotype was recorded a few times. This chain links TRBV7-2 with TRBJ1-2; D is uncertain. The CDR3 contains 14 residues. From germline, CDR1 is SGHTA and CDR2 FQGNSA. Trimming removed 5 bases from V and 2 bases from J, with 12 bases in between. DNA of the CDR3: TGTGCCAGCAGCCCAAGCGGCGTAAACTATGGCTACACCTTC. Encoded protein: CASSPSGVNYGYTF.

CDR3 nucleotide sequence: TGTGCCATCAGTGAGACCGGACAGGGCTCTCAACCCCTCCACTTT. It translates to CAISETGQGSQPLHF. This sequence joins TRBV10-3 and TRBJ1-6; 8 nucleotides line up with TRBD1. This CDR3 has 15 residues. Germline V gene lookup returns CDR1 ENHRY and CDR2 SYGVKD. J lost 12 bases, V lost 2 bases, and 9 bases had no gene match.

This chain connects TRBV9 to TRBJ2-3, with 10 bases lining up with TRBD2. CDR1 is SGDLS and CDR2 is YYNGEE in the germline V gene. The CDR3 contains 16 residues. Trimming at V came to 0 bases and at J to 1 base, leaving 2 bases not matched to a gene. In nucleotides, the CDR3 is TGTGCCAGCAGCGTAGAGAGCGGGAGGGGCACAGATACGCAGTATTTT. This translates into CASSVESGRGTDTQYF. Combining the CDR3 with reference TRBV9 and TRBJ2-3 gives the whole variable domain DSGVTQTPKHLITATGQRVTLRCSPRSGDLSVYWYQQSLDQGLQFLIQYYNGEERAKGNILERFSAQQFPDLHSELNLSSLELGDSALYFCASSVESGRGTDTQYFGPGTRLTVL.

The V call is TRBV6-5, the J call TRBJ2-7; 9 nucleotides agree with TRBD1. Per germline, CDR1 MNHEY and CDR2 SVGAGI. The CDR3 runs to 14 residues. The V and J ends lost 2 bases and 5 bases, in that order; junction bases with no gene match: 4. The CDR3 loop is CASSYRDREDEQYF. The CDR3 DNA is TGTGCCAGCAGTTACCGGGACAGGGAGGACGAGCAGTACTTC.

Written as DNA, the CDR3 is TGTGCCAGCGCCTCCGCATACCCAAGCCAGGGCTACGAGCAGTACTTC. It codes for CASASAYPSQGYEQYF. This sequence joins TRBV27 and TRBJ2-7; tentatively, D is TRBD1 (5 bases). V was cut by 8 bases and J by 3 bases, with 23 bases left in between. Per germline, CDR1 MNHEY and CDR2 SMNVEV (reference sequence). This CDR3 spans 16 amino acids.

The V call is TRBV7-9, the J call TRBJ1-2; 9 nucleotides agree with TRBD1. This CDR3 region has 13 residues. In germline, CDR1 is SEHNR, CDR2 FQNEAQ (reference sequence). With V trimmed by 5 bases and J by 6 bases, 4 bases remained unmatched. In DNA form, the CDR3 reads TGTGCCAGCAGCCCCTGGACAGGGGATGGCTACACCTTC. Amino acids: CASSPWTGDGYTF.

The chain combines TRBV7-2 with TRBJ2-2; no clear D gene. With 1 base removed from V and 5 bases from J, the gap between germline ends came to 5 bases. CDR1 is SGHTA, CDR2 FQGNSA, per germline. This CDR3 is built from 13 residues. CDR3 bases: TGTGCCAGCAGCTTAGAGGGAACCGGGGAGCTGTTTTTT. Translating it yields CASSLEGTGELFF.

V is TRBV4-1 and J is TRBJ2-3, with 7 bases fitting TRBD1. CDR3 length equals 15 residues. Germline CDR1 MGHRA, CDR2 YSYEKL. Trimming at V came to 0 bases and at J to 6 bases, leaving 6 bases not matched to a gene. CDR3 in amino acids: CASSQDVVTGDTQYF. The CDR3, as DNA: TGCGCCAGCAGCCAAGATGTCGTGACAGGGGATACGCAGTATTTT.